The clone carrying this T cell receptor beta chain showed up just a few times. Researchers prepared the TCRbeta library using unique molecular identifiers, the study reports. TCRdb recomputed calls from the PCR reads with MiXCR, one row per CDR3 protein. The sample yields roughly 89,000 distinct CDR3 sequences, 12% seen once. This sample was included in a study of T-cell reconstitution after alpha-beta-depleted transplantation in children. Germline loops: CDR1 SGHTA, CDR2 FQGTGA. V lost 6 bases to trimming and J lost 7 bases, with 15 bases between them. CDR3 size: 13 residues. Sequences were derived from PBMCs from the stem cell graft donor, sampled from the stem cell graft. The genes are TRBV7-3 and TRBJ1-1; maybe TRBD1 (6 bases). This clonotype was sampled from a human donor who donated a stem cell graft to a child with inherited bone marrow failure. The DNA of the CDR3 is TGTGCCAGCAGGAATGACAGGACCGATGAAGCTTTCTTT. As protein: CASRNDRTDEAFF.